What follows is one TCR beta chain and its context. The CDR3 is made up of 15 amino acids. The germline V and J ends were trimmed by 4 bases and 3 bases, with 13 bases remaining between them. The germline V gene has CDR1 MGHRA and CDR2 YSYEKL. MiXCR was run by TCRdb on the RT-PCR reads, yielding one entry per CDR3 protein. The sample carries roughly 200,000 distinct CDR3 sequences, about 38% recorded once. This sample stems from a study of patients and donors after allogeneic stem cell transplantation. The genes are TRBV4-1 and TRBJ1-5; no reliable D call. Sequenced sample: blood, either unsorted or a sorted T cell fraction (not recorded which). This receptor was taken from a human donor who was either an allogeneic HSCT recipient or a stem cell or donor lymphocyte infusion donor (not recorded which). It is not recorded whose cells these are; they may come from a transplant donor. CDR3 nucleotide sequence: TGCGCCAGCAGCCGATCCTTCCTTGCCAATCAGCCCCAGCATTTT. Protein sequence: CASSRSFLANQPQHF.